The rows below give T cell receptor beta chains drawn from one sample of a study of T cells in Graves' hyperthyroidism and ophthalmopathy. TCRdb independently ran MiXCR on the multiplex PCR reads; one entry per CDR3 protein. This sample has about 480,000 distinct CDR3 sequences, with under 15% found just once. Sequencing used blood. All receptors derive from a woman aged 18-35 years with Graves' hyperthyroidism. The conserved cysteine and the conserved F or W are not part of the CDR3 here. Each record gives: CDR3 protein, CDR3 length, V gene, clone size, J gene. Expanded clones are given a class, and other clones once, few, many or no size at all.

CDR3: ASSPSAGGSDTQY; length: 13; V: TRBV19; size: -; J: TRBJ2-3
CDR3: ASSLTTGKETQY; length: 12; V: TRBV7-3; size: many; J: TRBJ2-5
CDR3: ASNTGRSYNEQF; length: 12; V: TRBV30; size: many; J: TRBJ2-1
CDR3: SVAYSGANVLT; length: 11; V: TRBV29-1; size: -; J: TRBJ2-6
CDR3: ASSFGASNSPLH; length: 12; V: TRBV12-3/TRBV12-4; size: many; J: TRBJ1-6
CDR3: SARGEMLAGGWDEQF; length: 15; V: TRBV20-1; size: many; J: TRBJ2-1
CDR3: ASSLLARAGGETQY; length: 14; V: TRBV7-8; size: -; J: TRBJ2-5
CDR3: ASSLGQGFYQPQH; length: 13; V: TRBV12-3/TRBV12-4; size: many; J: TRBJ1-5
CDR3: ASSLLTGELF; length: 10; V: TRBV12-3/TRBV12-4; size: many; J: TRBJ2-2
CDR3: ASSGDLGANVLT; length: 12; V: TRBV2; size: many; J: TRBJ2-6
CDR3: ASSSLEDQETQY; length: 12; V: TRBV7-3; size: many; J: TRBJ2-5
CDR3: SVVEQTVNYGYT; length: 12; V: TRBV29-1; size: few; J: TRBJ1-2
CDR3: ASSLPGSRETQY; length: 12; V: TRBV11-2; size: many; J: TRBJ2-5
CDR3: ASSYSEGNEQF; length: 11; V: TRBV6-6; size: few; J: TRBJ2-1
CDR3: ASTRTGGNQPQH; length: 12; V: TRBV7-9; size: many; J: TRBJ1-5
CDR3: ASSSSGPPAYTQY; length: 13; V: TRBV27; size: many; J: TRBJ2-3
CDR3: ASSVDGANQPQH; length: 12; V: TRBV9; size: many; J: TRBJ1-5
CDR3: ASSTGLAGENIQY; length: 13; V: TRBV7-9; size: -; J: TRBJ2-4
CDR3: ASSESLASTDTQY; length: 13; V: TRBV10-1; size: few; J: TRBJ2-3